The 23 T cell receptor beta chains given below trace back to one sample, sequenced in a study of CD8+ T cells in alopecia areata. RNA was isolated and reverse transcribed to cDNA, the sequencing template. Sequencing used immunoSEQ multiplex PCR; TCRdb keeps in-frame clones, though not all of them. The table has 150,000 to 200,000 clones, about 65% seen once. As to treatment: oral pan-JAK inhibitor, 5-10 mg twice daily. Sequenced material: CD4+ T cells sorted from blood, taken around week 50, from a patient treated with tofacitinib. The receptor set was obtained from a human donor with alopecia areata.

The chain carries TRBV5-8 and TRBJ1-5; no clear D. Trimming cost V 4 bases and J 5 bases, with 16 bases left between them. CDR3 length: 15 amino acids. Germline CDR1 SGHTS, CDR2 YDEGEE. This chain's CDR3 is CASSTRLVSHQPQHF. The CDR3 bases are TGTGCCAGCAGCACCCGACTAGTCTCCCATCAGCCCCAGCATTTT.

V usage is TRBV2 and J usage is TRBJ2-3, with D possibly being TRBD2 (6 bases). There are 14 residues in the CDR3. In germline, CDR1 is SNHLY, CDR2 FYNNEI. V was pared by 4 bases and J by 2 bases, with 10 bases between. As DNA, the CDR3 is TGTGCCAGCAGTGGCGGGACGTTCACAGATACGCAGTATTTT. Encoded protein: CASSGGTFTDTQYF.

The V gene is TRBV25-1, the J gene TRBJ2-1, with D perhaps matching TRBD2 (6 bases). Germline values: CDR1 MGHDK, CDR2 SYGVNS. Trimming took 0 bases from V and 3 from J, leaving 12 bases between them. The CDR3 has 16 amino acids. The CDR3 nucleotides are TGTGCCAGCAGTGAATATAGCGGTTCAGACTACAATGAGCAGTTCTTC. Translated: CASSEYSGSDYNEQFF. The full variable domain, its missing parts supplied by reference TRBV25-1 and TRBJ2-1, is EADIYQTPRYLVIGTGKKITLECSQTMGHDKMYWYQQDPGMELHLIHYSYGVNSTEKGDLSSESTVSRIRTEHFPLTLESARPSHTSQYLCASSEYSGSDYNEQFFGPGTRLTVL.

The chain employs TRBV30 and TRBJ1-4; D is unclear. Germline CDR1 and CDR2: GTSNPN and SVGIG (reference sequence). Trimming stripped 3 bases from V and 8 bases from J, with 10 bases between. The CDR3 totals 12 residues. The CDR3: CAWSVLGEKLFF. CDR3 nucleotides: TGTGCCTGGAGCGTACTCGGGGAAAAACTGTTTTTT. Full variable domain (outside the CDR3, taken from reference TRBV30 and TRBJ1-4): SQTIHQWPATLVQPVGSPLSLECTVEGTSNPNLYWYRQAAGRGLQLLFYSVGIGQISSEVPQNLSASRPQDRQFILSSKKLLLSDSGFYLCAWSVLGEKLFFGSGTQLSVL.

This rearrangement joins TRBV29-1 to TRBJ1-2; no firm D call. With 5 bases removed from V and 6 bases from J, the gap between germline ends came to 4 bases. The CDR3 is 9 amino acids. In germline, CDR1 is SQVTM, CDR2 ANQGSEA. The CDR3 DNA reads as TGCAGCGTTAGCAATGGCTACACCTTC. Encoded protein: CSVSNGYTF.

The V call is TRBV29-1, the J call TRBJ2-7; a weak D match, TRBD1 (6 bases). The V end was cut by 5 bases, the J end by 0 bases, with 8 bases between. From germline, CDR1 is SQVTM and CDR2 ANQGSEA. The CDR3 sequence is 12 residues long. The CDR3 sequence: CSVSTGSYEQYF. For the CDR3, the DNA is TGCAGCGTTTCGACAGGCTCCTACGAGCAGTACTTC.

The rearrangement uses TRBV5-1 and TRBJ1-5, with D unresolved. The CDR3 sequence is 16 residues long. Trimming pared 4 bases from V and 1 base from J, leaving 15 bases between. The germline CDR1 and CDR2 sequences are SGHRS and YFSETQ. This CDR3 is CASSPGPQQSNQPQHF. In DNA, the CDR3 is TGCGCCAGCAGCCCAGGACCACAGCAGAGCAATCAGCCCCAGCATTTT.

The chain combines TRBV29-1 with TRBJ2-5; the D gene is possibly TRBD2 (6 bases). Looked up from germline, CDR1 is SQVTM and CDR2 is ANQGSEA. CDR3 length: 12 residues. V was shortened by 8 bases and J by 1 base, with 11 bases between the two germline ends. CDR3 sequence: CSLGTLQETQYF. The CDR3 DNA reads as TGCAGCCTCGGGACTCTCCAAGAGACCCAGTACTTC.

The gene calls are TRBV25-1 and TRBJ1-4; weak D call: TRBD1 (5 bases). V lost 4 bases and J lost 3, with 12 bases in between. This CDR3 spans 15 amino acids. Germline V lookup: CDR1 MGHDK, CDR2 SYGVNS. CDR3 amino acids: CASSVGTPPNEKLFF. The CDR3 DNA reads TGTGCCAGCAGTGTCGGGACGCCCCCTAATGAAAAACTGTTTTTT.

Here the CDR3 DNA reads TGTGCCAGCTCACCACAACAGGGAAGAGGTAGTACTGAAGCTTTCTTT. It codes for CASSPQQGRGSTEAFF. The chain is built from TRBV18 and TRBJ1-1, with D possibly being TRBD1 (6 bases). V lost 1 base and J lost 5, with 17 bases in between. Germline values: CDR1 KGHSH, CDR2 LQKENI. This CDR3 has 16 amino acids.

The V and J genes are TRBV30 and TRBJ1-2; 9 nucleotides align to TRBD1. Germline loops: CDR1 GTSNPN, CDR2 SVGIG (reference sequence). This CDR3 is built from 13 residues. J lost 8 bases, V lost 4 bases, and 8 bases had no gene match. The CDR3 coding sequence is TGTGCCTGGACCCTGGACAGGGGCGAAGGCTACACCTTC. Its protein is CAWTLDRGEGYTF.

The chain carries TRBV5-1 and TRBJ1-3; D not resolved. CDR1 and CDR2 from the germline V gene are SGHRS and YFSETQ. The CDR3 sequence is 15 residues long. Trimming shortened V by 2 bases and J by 2 bases, and 11 bases separated the two germline ends. The CDR3 bases are TGCGCCAGCAGCTTAAAGCCCACACCTGGAAACACCATATATTTT. Translated: CASSLKPTPGNTIYF.

The rearrangement uses TRBV5-1 and TRBJ2-7; either TRBD1 or TRBD2 may fit D (6 bases each). V lost 2 bases, J lost 2 bases, and 17 bases lay in between. The CDR3 runs 16 residues. Germline V gene data show CDR1 as SGHRS and CDR2 as YFSETQ. CDR3 sequence (DNA): TGCGCCAGCAGCTTAGGGGGGCCTAGCAGGGCCTACGAGCAGTACTTC. Translating it yields CASSLGGPSRAYEQYF. Full variable domain (remainder filled in from reference TRBV5-1 and TRBJ2-7): KAGVTQTPRYLIKTRGQQVTLSCSPISGHRSVSWYQQTPGQGLQFLFEYFSETQRNKGNFPGRFSGRQFSNSRSEMNVSTLELGDSALYLCASSLGGPSRAYEQYFGPGTRLTVT.

The chain combines TRBV18 with TRBJ2-7, with D perhaps matching TRBD1 (6 bases). CDR1 KGHSH and CDR2 LQKENI come from the germline V gene. The CDR3 is 13 residues long. V was cut by 2 bases and J by 6 bases, with 11 bases left in between. The CDR3 sequence: CASSPSQGSEQYF. For the CDR3, the DNA is TGTGCCAGCTCACCAAGTCAGGGGAGCGAGCAGTACTTC.

This chain joins TRBV7-9 and TRBJ1-2; D ambiguous. Trimming cost V 5 bases and J 4 bases, with 14 bases left between them. Germline V gives CDR1 SEHNR, CDR2 FQNEAQ (reference sequence). The CDR3 covers 14 residues. The CDR3 loop is CASSPSGDFYGYTF. The CDR3 region has the DNA TGTGCCAGCAGCCCTTCCGGGGATTTCTATGGCTACACCTTC.

This clone was picked up a small number of times. The V and J genes are TRBV19 and TRBJ2-1; no firm D call. Per the germline V gene, CDR1 is LNHDA and CDR2 is SQIVND (reference sequence). The V end lost 8 bases, the J end lost 12 bases, and 17 bases lay between the germline ends. The CDR3 has 12 residues. The CDR3 DNA reads as TGTGCCAGTTCAGAAGGATGGTTTTGGCAGTTCTTC. As protein: CASSEGWFWQFF.

The V call is TRBV2, the J call TRBJ1-2; D might be TRBD1 (6 bases). The CDR3 sequence is 12 residues long. From germline, CDR1 is SNHLY and CDR2 FYNNEI. V was cut by 7 bases and J by 3 bases, with 9 bases left in between. The chain's CDR3 is CASKGDHYGYTF. DNA for the CDR3: TGTGCCAGCAAGGGGGACCACTATGGCTACACCTTC.

This chain joins TRBV4-1 and TRBJ1-2, with D uncertain. Germline V gives CDR1 MGHRA, CDR2 YSYEKL. The CDR3 is 15 residues long. Trimming removed 0 bases from V and 3 bases from J, with 11 bases in between. The CDR3 coding sequence is TGCGCCAGCAGCCAAGAGGAAGGGATTTACTATGGCTACACCTTC. Protein: CASSQEEGIYYGYTF.

CDR3 nucleotides: TGTGCCAGCAGCTTCCAGCGGGTCCGGGAGACCCAGTACTTC. Translating it yields CASSFQRVRETQYF. The genes are TRBV11-2 and TRBJ2-5; TRBD2 is a possible D gene (6 bases). The germline gives CDR1 SGHAT, CDR2 FQNNGV. The CDR3 is 14 residues long. V was clipped by 3 bases and J by 5 bases, with 13 bases between them.

This chain connects TRBV7-3 to TRBJ2-7; a weak D match, TRBD1 (6 bases). Germline lookup yields CDR1 SGHTA and CDR2 FQGTGA. This CDR3 has 15 amino acids. Trimming removed 0 bases from V and 1 base from J, with 10 bases in between. The CDR3 here is CASSLTGGLSYEQYF. The CDR3 bases are TGTGCCAGCAGCTTAACAGGGGGTTTATCCTACGAGCAGTACTTC.

The rearrangement joins TRBV4-3 to TRBJ2-2; 7 nucleotides line up with TRBD1. After removal of 3 bases from V and 1 base from J, the junction contained 2 bases not matched to a gene. CDR3 length equals 15 residues. Germline V lookup: CDR1 LGHNA, CDR2 YSLEER. The CDR3 DNA reads as TGCGCCAGCAGCCAGAGGACAGGGAACACCGGGGAGCTGTTTTTT. Its protein product is CASSQRTGNTGELFF.

This clone was seen a single time. CDR3 DNA: TGTGCCAGCAGCGTACACCAGGGCGGCTACACCTTC. Amino acid sequence: CASSVHQGGYTF. The chain uses TRBV9 and TRBJ1-2; D might be TRBD1 (5 bases). The germline V and J ends were trimmed by 1 base and 8 bases, with 9 bases remaining between them. Germline values: CDR1 SGDLS, CDR2 YYNGEE. The CDR3 is 12 residues long.

The rearrangement uses TRBV2 and TRBJ1-2; 7 bases map to TRBD1. V lost 6 bases, J lost 4 bases, and 8 bases stayed unmatched. From germline, CDR1 is SNHLY and CDR2 FYNNEI. CDR3 length equals 14 residues. The CDR3 loop reads CASRGTDSLYGYTF. Here the CDR3 DNA reads TGTGCCAGCAGGGGGACAGATTCGCTCTATGGCTACACCTTC.